The 9 T cell receptor beta chains presented below share a single source sample, sequenced in a study of control samples from healthy donors and cancer patients. The repertoire was sequenced with immunoSEQ multiplex PCR; TCRdb's copy has only in-frame clones and lacks some. The sample records 150,000 to 200,000 clones, roughly 94% being singletons. The sequenced material came from blood. These receptors were obtained from a woman between 35 and 50 years old in good health.

The V and J genes are TRBV9 and TRBJ2-1, with 9 bases identical to TRBD2. This CDR3 is 13 amino acids long. CDR1 and CDR2 from the germline V gene are SGDLS and YYNGEE. With V trimmed by 0 bases and J by 15 bases, 7 bases remained unmatched. The CDR3 is CASSVESSGSPFF. Here the CDR3 DNA reads TGTGCCAGCAGCGTAGAGAGTAGCGGGAGCCCGTTCTTC.

This chain joins TRBV4-1 and TRBJ2-3; 8 bases map to TRBD1. Germline CDR1 and CDR2: MGHRA and YSYEKL. V lost 3 bases to trimming and J lost 5 bases; unmatched junction nucleotides: 10. The CDR3 is 16 residues long. The CDR3 spells CASSHLPETGEDTQYF. The CDR3 nucleotides are TGCGCCAGCAGCCATCTTCCCGAGACAGGGGAAGATACGCAGTATTTT.

The chain has TRBV11-3 and TRBJ2-5; TRBD2 matches 10 bases. The ends lost 5 bases at V and 1 base at J; junction bases unmatched: 4. Germline CDR1 is SGHNT and CDR2 is YENEEA. The CDR3 covers 15 residues. DNA of the CDR3: TGTGCCAGCAGCCCGGGACTAGCGAGCCAAGAGACCCAGTACTTC. It codes for CASSPGLASQETQYF.

The J gene is TRBJ2-3, the V gene TRBV29-1; 9 bases are shared with TRBD2. The CDR3 spans 16 residues. The junction had 10 bases not matched to a gene; V was cut back by 3 bases and J by 3 bases. Germline CDR1 is SQVTM and CDR2 is ANQGSEA. For the CDR3, the DNA is TGCAGCGTTGAGGGTAGCGGGGGCGGTACAACAGATACGCAGTATTTT. It encodes CSVEGSGGGTTDTQYF.

This clone was observed a handful of times. The chain employs TRBV3-1 (or the pseudogene TRBV3-2) and TRBJ2-1; 8 positions agree with TRBD2. Germline V lookup: CDR1 LGHDT, CDR2 YNNKEL (reference sequence). The CDR3 is 15 residues long. Losses at the gene ends were 6 bases for V and 6 bases for J; bases not matched to a gene: 10. CDR3 nucleotides: TGTGCCAGCAGTCCTCGGGAGGGCCATAGCAATGAGCAGTTCTTC. Its protein product is CASSPREGHSNEQFF.

CDR3 residues: CASSPGRQLSQPQHF. The CDR3 DNA follows: TGTGCCAGTAGTCCAGGGAGACAGCTTTCTCAGCCCCAGCATTTT. The chain uses TRBV19 and TRBJ1-5, with a weak D call TRBD1 (5 bases). Between the trimmed V and J ends, which lost 5 bases and 6 bases, there was a span of 17 bases. The CDR3 contains 15 residues. Germline V gene lookup returns CDR1 LNHDA and CDR2 SQIVND (reference sequence).

The chain joins TRBV19 to TRBJ1-5, with D unresolved. This CDR3 region has 18 residues. CDR1 is LNHDA and CDR2 is SQIVND in the germline V gene (reference sequence). V was trimmed by 5 bases and J by 2 bases, leaving 22 bases between them. CDR3 region: CASSPVLDYFGRNQPQHF. The CDR3 nucleotides are TGTGCCAGTAGTCCCGTCTTGGACTATTTTGGACGCAATCAGCCCCAGCATTTT.

This sequence joins TRBV5-8 and TRBJ1-4, with 8 bases aligning to TRBD1. Trimming at V came to 4 bases and at J to 3 bases, leaving 5 bases not matched to a gene. CDR1 SGHTS and CDR2 YDEGEE come from the germline V gene. The CDR3 runs 15 residues. The CDR3 DNA reads as TGTGCCAGCAGCCTTCAGGGGGCGCCTAATGAAAAACTGTTTTTT. The encoded protein is CASSLQGAPNEKLFF.

This clone was observed a handful of times. Other DNA variants within this sample encode the same CDR3. This chain uses TRBV10-3 with TRBJ1-1, with unresolved D. This CDR3 has 11 amino acids. V was pared by 5 bases and J by 1 base, with 2 bases between. Looked up from germline, CDR1 is ENHRY and CDR2 is SYGVKD. The chain's CDR3 is CAISQNTEAFF. The CDR3 DNA reads TGTGCCATCAGTCAGAACACTGAAGCTTTCTTT.